The clone carrying this TCR beta chain was detected only a few times. Its antigen is still unknown. CDR3 size: 13 residues. Deletions cut 3 bases from V and 0 bases from J, with 8 bases between. CDR1 and CDR2 from the germline V gene are DFQATT and SNEGSKA (reference sequence). A J-beta primer mix and a sample-barcoded 5' primer were used in a second PCR of roughly 6 to 12 cycles. TCRdb fed the 5' RACE reads into MiXCR, producing one record per CDR3 protein. The table includes about 1.4 million distinct CDR3 sequences, roughly 59% detected once. The source of the sample is a study of blood T cells in healthy people across ages. General study results and limits: Naive T cell percentage by flow cytometry tracked strongly with beta diversity.

The TCR sequence derives from a man between 18 and 35 years old in good health. The material sequenced was blood. The chain recombines TRBV20-1 with TRBJ1-1; D unclear. CDR3 sequence (DNA): TGCAGTGCTAGTTCTTCGATGAACACTGAAGCTTTCTTT. It yields the protein CSASSSMNTEAFF.